The 30 T cell receptor beta chains listed next were all sequenced from one sample in a study of cytomegalovirus exposure and HLA in healthy donors. 60 Vbeta and 13 Jbeta primers were used in PCR. The table came from immunoSEQ multiplex PCR; TCRdb's copy has only in-frame clones and leaves some out. The sample shows 55,000 to 70,000 clones, 74% of them seen only once. The sample comprised PBMCs. The receptor source for this set is an older woman in good health and CMV-seropositive.

The V and J genes are TRBV2 and TRBJ2-3, with D possibly being TRBD2 (5 bases). This CDR3 comprises 12 residues. V was cut by 5 bases and J by 14 bases, with 17 bases left in between. Germline assignment: CDR1 SNHLY and CDR2 FYNNEI. The CDR3 DNA follows: TGTGCCAGCAGTTTAGGACCCGAGGGTCTGTATTTT. Translating gives CASSLGPEGLYF.

This clone has just a few counts. The J gene is TRBJ2-5, the V gene TRBV30, with 9 positions matching TRBD1. The V gene's germline CDR1 is GTSNPN and CDR2 SVGIG (reference sequence). There are 13 residues in the CDR3. The junction had 2 bases not matched to a gene; V was cut back by 4 bases and J by 2 bases. The chain's CDR3 is CAWNRGQQETQYF. CDR3 nucleotides: TGTGCCTGGAACAGGGGGCAGCAAGAGACCCAGTACTTC.

This clone was recorded once. The chain carries TRBV19 and TRBJ2-1, with D possibly TRBD1 on 6 matching bases. The CDR3 is 15 amino acids. Trimming stripped 4 bases from V and 1 base from J, with 11 bases between. Germline CDR1 LNHDA, CDR2 SQIVND (reference sequence). The chain's CDR3 is CASSTGVRSYNEQFF. DNA of the CDR3: TGTGCCAGTAGTACAGGGGTAAGGTCCTACAATGAGCAGTTCTTC. Full variable domain (remainder filled in from reference TRBV19 and TRBJ2-1): DGGITQSPKYLFRKEGQNVTLSCEQNLNHDAMYWYRQDPGQGLRLIYYSQIVNDFQKGDIAEGYSVSREKKESFPLTVTSAQKNPTAFYLCASSTGVRSYNEQFFGPGTRLTVL.

J is TRBJ2-5 and V is TRBV2, with 7 bases matching TRBD2. The germline V gene has CDR1 SNHLY and CDR2 FYNNEI. The CDR3 sequence is 13 residues long. Trimming took 8 bases from V and 1 from J; bases not matched to a gene: 4. This CDR3 reads CASLGGGQETQYF. CDR3 DNA sequence: TGTGCCAGCTTGGGGGGGGGCCAAGAGACCCAGTACTTC.

The chain employs TRBV12-5 and TRBJ2-7; the match to TRBD1 covers 9 bases. This CDR3 has 14 residues. Germline loops: CDR1 LGHNT, CDR2 FRNRAP. V was pared by 5 bases and J by 3 bases, with 5 bases of the junction left unmatched. The CDR3 spells CASGPGQGFYEQYF. The CDR3 nucleotides read TGTGCTAGTGGTCCGGGACAGGGATTCTACGAGCAGTACTTC.

The V call is TRBV5-1, the J call TRBJ1-2; 12 bases align to TRBD1. The junction had 6 bases not matched to a gene; V was cut back by 4 bases and J by 8 bases. This CDR3 contains 14 residues. Per germline, CDR1 SGHRS and CDR2 YFSETQ. DNA of the CDR3: TGCGCCAGCAGCAGGGGACAGGGGGCGAACGGCTACACCTTC. This sequence encodes CASSRGQGANGYTF.

The gene calls are TRBV5-6 and TRBJ2-2; 11 positions agree with TRBD1. This CDR3 has 16 amino acids. CDR1 SGHDT and CDR2 YYEEEE come from the germline V gene. V shed 2 bases, J shed 5 bases, and the junction held 5 bases outside the gene matches. CDR3 nucleotides: TGTGCCAGCAGCTTCCGGGACAGGGGGTTTACCGGGGAGCTGTTTTTT. Amino acid sequence: CASSFRDRGFTGELFF.

The chain joins TRBV11-2 to TRBJ1-1, with D possibly TRBD1 on 6 matching bases. The CDR3 consists of 13 residues. Germline values: CDR1 SGHAT, CDR2 FQNNGV. Trimming removed 0 bases from V and 5 bases from J, with 7 bases in between. DNA of the CDR3: TGTGCCAGCAGCTTAGACAGGGGTACTGAAGCTTTCTTT. Protein product: CASSLDRGTEAFF.

The chain is built from TRBV27 and TRBJ2-1; TRBD2 matches at 7 bases. This CDR3 contains 15 residues. V shed 7 bases and J 7 bases; nucleotides not matched to a gene: 13. CDR1 is MNHEY and CDR2 is SMNVEV in the germline V gene (reference sequence). This CDR3 is CASISGGGFGNEQFF. In DNA, the CDR3 is TGTGCCAGCATCTCTGGGGGGGGGTTTGGAAATGAGCAGTTCTTC.

The chain is built from TRBV5-1 and TRBJ2-2, with D perhaps TRBD1 (5 bases). Germline values: CDR1 SGHRS, CDR2 YFSETQ. V was clipped by 0 bases and J by 2 bases, with 11 bases between them. The CDR3 totals 16 residues. The CDR3 spells CASSLVQGRNTGELFF. CDR3 nucleotide sequence: TGCGCCAGCAGCTTGGTGCAGGGAAGAAACACCGGGGAGCTGTTTTTT.

V usage is TRBV4-1 and J usage is TRBJ2-1, with D tentatively TRBD1 (5 bases). V was cut by 4 bases and J by 14 bases, with 18 bases left in between. This CDR3 spans 13 amino acids. The germline V gene has CDR1 MGHRA and CDR2 YSYEKL. CDR3 nucleotides: TGCGCCAGCAGCCCAACCCCCAGGGATCGGAAGTTCTTC. Residues: CASSPTPRDRKFF.

The CDR3 nucleotides are TGTGCCAGCAGCCCGGGGACTAGCGCTCATACGCAGTATTTT. Translation: CASSPGTSAHTQYF. The chain is built from TRBV5-4 and TRBJ2-3, with 10 bases that match TRBD2. The CDR3 contains 14 residues. V lost 4 bases and J lost 7; bases outside the gene matches: 6. Germline V lookup: CDR1 SGHNT, CDR2 YYREEE (reference sequence).

The chain recombines TRBV30 with TRBJ1-4; maybe TRBD1 (6 bases). The CDR3 extends over 14 amino acids. CDR1 and CDR2 (germline): GTSNPN, SVGIG (reference sequence). V gave up 0 bases and J gave up 7 bases, with 12 bases separating them. The CDR3 is CAWSVGGVFEKLFF. CDR3 nucleotides: TGTGCCTGGAGTGTAGGGGGGGTATTTGAAAAACTGTTTTTT.

The V gene is TRBV30, the J gene TRBJ1-4, with D perhaps matching TRBD1 (6 bases). Germline V gene sequence: CDR1 GTSNPN, CDR2 SVGIG (reference sequence). This CDR3 comprises 15 residues. Trimming pared 1 base from V and 4 bases from J, leaving 13 bases between. The CDR3 coding sequence is TGTGCCTGGAGTGGAGGGGGTCTGGGTAATGAAAAACTGTTTTTT. Protein product: CAWSGGGLGNEKLFF. The full variable domain, rest sourced from reference TRBV30 and TRBJ1-4, is SQTIHQWPATLVQPVGSPLSLECTVEGTSNPNLYWYRQAAGRGLQLLFYSVGIGQISSEVPQNLSASRPQDRQFILSSKKLLLSDSGFYLCAWSGGGLGNEKLFFGSGTQLSVL.

This chain joins TRBV7-9 and TRBJ1-1; TRBD1 is a possible D gene (5 bases). This CDR3 has 17 amino acids. Germline V gene sequence: CDR1 SEHNR, CDR2 FQNEAQ (reference sequence). The germline V and J ends were trimmed by 4 bases and 4 bases, with 22 bases remaining between them. CDR3 region: CASSSGGGGDGGTEAFF. CDR3 nucleotides: TGTGCCAGCAGCTCGGGAGGCGGTGGGGACGGTGGCACTGAAGCTTTCTTT.

The V call is TRBV6-6, the J call TRBJ2-5; D call uncertain. CDR3 length: 12 residues. Germline V lookup: CDR1 MNHNY, CDR2 SVGAGI (reference sequence). V was clipped by 2 bases and J by 5 bases, with 6 bases between them. DNA of the CDR3: TGTGCCAGCAGTTACGCAGTGGAGACCCAGTACTTC. It is translated as CASSYAVETQYF.

The rearrangement links TRBV2 to TRBJ2-7; tentative D call: TRBD1 (6 bases). The CDR3 consists of 13 residues. The germline V gene has CDR1 SNHLY and CDR2 FYNNEI. Trimming took off 5 bases at V and 5 bases at J, with 13 bases between the two ends. CDR3 sequence reads: CASSTIQGNEQYF. Here the CDR3 DNA reads TGTGCCAGCAGTACAATACAGGGCAACGAGCAGTACTTC.

The gene calls are TRBV6-5 and TRBJ1-2; possible D gene TRBD1, 5 bases. Trimming took off 10 bases at V and 7 bases at J, with 19 bases between the two ends. CDR1 is MNHEY and CDR2 is SVGAGI in the germline V gene. The CDR3 totals 13 residues. The CDR3 loop is CAIRQSLLGGYTF. The CDR3 DNA reads TGTGCCATCCGACAGTCCCTCCTTGGTGGCTACACCTTC.

This chain joins TRBV30 and TRBJ1-1, with TRBD1 identical over 8 bases. The CDR3 is 14 amino acids. CDR1 and CDR2 from the germline V gene are GTSNPN and SVGIG (reference sequence). V lost 6 bases and J lost 2; bases outside the gene matches: 8. In DNA, the CDR3 is TGTGCCTGTCAGGCGGGACAGGTCAACACTGAAGCTTTCTTT. Translated: CACQAGQVNTEAFF.

The chain carries TRBV19 and TRBJ2-1, with TRBD2 matching over 9 bases. J lost 7 bases, V lost 6 bases, and 13 bases had no gene match. Germline V gives CDR1 LNHDA, CDR2 SQIVND (reference sequence). The CDR3 contains 16 residues. The CDR3 sequence: CASSIAGTSRWNEQFF. The CDR3 bases are TGTGCCAGTAGCATCGCCGGGACTAGCCGTTGGAATGAGCAGTTCTTC.

The chain links TRBV19 to TRBJ1-1, with a possible D match to TRBD1 (5 bases). There are 11 residues in the CDR3. CDR1 LNHDA and CDR2 SQIVND come from the germline V gene (reference sequence). V gave up 9 bases and J gave up 5 bases, with 10 bases separating them. The CDR3 DNA sequence: TGTGCCAGAGAGACAGTTACTGAAGCTTTCTTT. Protein product: CARETVTEAFF.

V usage is TRBV18 and J usage is TRBJ1-1; no clear D. V shed 6 bases and J shed 0 bases, with 11 bases lying between them. The CDR3 has 14 amino acids. The germline V gene has CDR1 KGHSH and CDR2 LQKENI. Here the CDR3 DNA reads TGTGCCAGCTCGCCTGACAACCTGAACACTGAAGCTTTCTTT. Its protein is CASSPDNLNTEAFF.

The rearrangement links TRBV5-1 to TRBJ1-3; D call uncertain. The CDR3 loop spans 15 amino acids. Trimming stripped 0 bases from V and 4 bases from J, with 11 bases between. Germline loops: CDR1 SGHRS, CDR2 YFSETQ. This CDR3 reads CASSLDPGGGNTIYF. CDR3 coding DNA: TGCGCCAGCAGCTTGGATCCAGGTGGAGGAAACACCATATATTTT.

Details on this clone: The identical CDR3 is also encoded by other nucleotide sequences in the sample. This chain's CDR3 is CASSPQGNYGYTF. The CDR3 DNA reads TGTGCCAGCTCACCCCAGGGGAACTATGGCTACACCTTC. This rearrangement joins TRBV18 to TRBJ1-2; the D gene is possibly TRBD1 (6 bases). This CDR3 spans 13 amino acids. V lost 3 bases, J lost 2 bases, and 7 bases lay in between. Germline V gives CDR1 KGHSH, CDR2 LQKENI.

The sample holds one count of this clone. V is TRBV7-9 and J is TRBJ2-5; 8 positions match TRBD2. Per the germline V gene, CDR1 is SEHNR and CDR2 is FQNEAQ (reference sequence). The CDR3 consists of 16 residues. V lost 6 bases, J lost 4 bases, and 13 bases stayed unmatched. The CDR3 loop is CASSRLSSGGRETQYF. CDR3 sequence (DNA): TGTGCCAGCAGTCGGCTTTCGTCGGGGGGGAGAGAGACCCAGTACTTC.

This sequence joins TRBV18 and TRBJ1-1; a possible D gene is TRBD1 (6 bases). Germline CDR1 reads KGHSH; CDR2 reads LQKENI. The V end was cut by 3 bases, the J end by 1 base, with 12 bases between. CDR3 length: 15 amino acids. In DNA form, the CDR3 reads TGTGCCAGCTCACCCTCGACAGGAGGGAACACTGAAGCTTTCTTT. Its protein product is CASSPSTGGNTEAFF. Full variable domain (outside the CDR3, taken from reference TRBV18 and TRBJ1-1): NAGVMQNPRHLVRRRGQEARLRCSPMKGHSHVYWYRQLPEEGLKFMVYLQKENIIDESGMPKERFSAEFPKEGPSILRIQQVVRGDSAAYFCASSPSTGGNTEAFFGQGTRLTVV.

This clone has more than one count but fewer than ten. The chain joins TRBV5-6 to TRBJ1-3; D remains unclear. The V end was cut by 4 bases, the J end by 1 base, with 9 bases between. This CDR3 contains 14 residues. The V gene's germline CDR1 is SGHDT and CDR2 YYEEEE. CDR3 DNA: TGTGCCAGCAGCCTCCGACATTCTGGAAACACCATATATTTT. Encoded protein: CASSLRHSGNTIYF.

The chain recombines TRBV11-3 with TRBJ1-2, with TRBD1 matching 9 bases. Per germline, CDR1 SGHNT and CDR2 YENEEA. The CDR3 sequence is 15 residues long. The V gene end was trimmed by 5 bases and the J gene end by 2 bases; junction bases not matched to a gene: 6. As DNA, the CDR3 is TGTGCCAGCAGCACCCCCGGACAGGGGAACTATGGCTACACCTTC. Translating gives CASSTPGQGNYGYTF.

The chain uses TRBV5-5 and TRBJ1-5, with D possibly matching TRBD1 (5 bases). The CDR3 length is 14 residues. Germline lookup yields CDR1 SGHKS and CDR2 YYEKEE (reference sequence). V was trimmed by 3 bases and J by 3 bases, leaving 10 bases between them. The CDR3 region is CASSWGSPNQPQHF. The CDR3 DNA reads as TGTGCCAGCAGCTGGGGCAGCCCCAATCAGCCCCAGCATTTT. Variable domain in full (rest from reference TRBV5-5 and TRBJ1-5): DAGVTQSPTHLIKTRGQQVTLRCSPISGHKSVSWYQQVLGQGPQFIFQYYEKEERGRGNFPDRFSARQFPNYSSELNVNALLLGDSALYLCASSWGSPNQPQHFGDGTRLSIL.

The chain carries TRBV27 and TRBJ1-1; the D is unclear. The V gene lost 0 bases and the J gene lost 3 bases, with 5 bases spanning the gap. CDR1 is MNHEY and CDR2 is SMNVEV in the germline V gene (reference sequence). The CDR3 covers 13 residues. The CDR3 loop is CASSLSRDTEAFF. The CDR3 nucleotides are TGTGCCAGCAGTTTATCGCGGGACACTGAAGCTTTCTTT.